These 30 T cell receptor beta chains were sequenced from one sample in a study of chemoradiotherapy in HPV16-positive cancers. Profiled with immunoSEQ multiplex PCR; TCRdb holds only in-frame clones, not every one. The sample lists about 12,000 clones, roughly 89% occurring once. The sample was taken from a patient who underwent chemoradiotherapy. The receptors shown here come from a human donor with HPV-associated anogenital cancer.

The CDR3, as DNA: TGTGCCAGCAGAGGTACCTCTGGAAACACCATATATTTT. Translating gives CASRGTSGNTIYF. The chain couples TRBV9 to TRBJ1-3; D remains ambiguous. CDR1 SGDLS and CDR2 YYNGEE come from the germline V gene. The CDR3 has 13 residues. The germline V and J ends were trimmed by 5 bases and 0 bases, with 6 bases remaining between them.

The chain employs TRBV11-3 and TRBJ1-2; D perhaps matches TRBD1 (6 bases). V lost 3 bases, J lost 10 bases, and 12 bases lay in between. The CDR3 has 12 residues. CDR1 and CDR2 (germline): SGHNT, YENEEA. CDR3 bases: TGTGCCAGCAGCTTGTGGACAGAGGACTACACCTTC. This sequence encodes CASSLWTEDYTF. The entire variable domain, with the rest obtained from reference TRBV11-3 and TRBJ1-2, is as follows: EAGVVQSPRYKIIEKKQPVAFWCNPISGHNTLYWYLQNLGQGPELLIRYENEEAVDDSQLPKDRFSAERLKGVDSTLKIQPAELGDSAVYLCASSLWTEDYTFGSGTRLTVV.

The sample holds a few counts of this clone. J is TRBJ2-7 and V is TRBV9; no definite D call. V shed 4 bases and J shed 0 bases, with 17 bases lying between them. CDR3 length: 16 residues. CDR1 SGDLS and CDR2 YYNGEE come from the germline V gene. In DNA form, the CDR3 reads TGTGCCAGCAGCCCCAGTATTAAGAGGTCCTCCTACGAGCAGTACTTC. It yields the protein CASSPSIKRSSYEQYF. Based on the CDR3 plus reference TRBV9 and TRBJ2-7, the full variable domain is DSGVTQTPKHLITATGQRVTLRCSPRSGDLSVYWYQQSLDQGLQFLIQYYNGEERAKGNILERFSAQQFPDLHSELNLSSLELGDSALYFCASSPSIKRSSYEQYFGPGTRLTVT.

This clone was seen only a few times. The chain couples TRBV9 to TRBJ2-1; D call uncertain. The CDR3 loop spans 14 amino acids. V lost 0 bases to trimming and J lost 8 bases, with 12 bases between them. The germline gives CDR1 SGDLS, CDR2 YYNGEE. The CDR3 spells CASSVDRLEDEQFF. In DNA form, the CDR3 reads TGTGCCAGCAGCGTAGATAGACTCGAGGATGAGCAGTTCTTC.

The rearrangement joins TRBV27 to TRBJ2-5; 8 positions match TRBD2. Germline lookup yields CDR1 MNHEY and CDR2 SMNVEV (reference sequence). V was clipped by 2 bases and J by 9 bases; unmatched bases: 14. The CDR3 length is 16 residues. DNA for the CDR3: TGTGCCAGCAGTTTAAGCAGCGGGGGCTCCTCCCGGGCCCAGTACTTC. Translated, it gives CASSLSSGGSSRAQYF.

The CDR3 sequence is CAISGTGEGEQYF. CDR3 DNA: TGTGCCATCAGTGGGACAGGGGAAGGGGAGCAGTACTTC. The genes are TRBV10-3 and TRBJ2-7; 9 nucleotides line up with TRBD1. The CDR3 runs to 13 residues. Per germline, CDR1 ENHRY and CDR2 SYGVKD. Losses at the gene ends were 4 bases for V and 7 bases for J; bases not matched to a gene: 5.

This clone was seen once. The V call is TRBV7-2, the J call TRBJ2-7; perhaps TRBD2 as D (5 bases). The germline V gene encodes CDR1 SGHTA and CDR2 FQGNSA. The V end was cut by 3 bases, the J end by 6 bases, with 12 bases between. This CDR3 has 13 amino acids. Here the CDR3 reads CASSFTSGSEQYF. Here the CDR3 DNA reads TGTGCCAGCAGCTTTACTAGTGGGAGCGAGCAGTACTTC.

V is TRBV4-1 and J is TRBJ2-1, with a possible D match to TRBD1 (5 bases). This CDR3 comprises 17 residues. V was pared by 0 bases and J by 0 bases, with 12 bases between. Germline V CDR1 and CDR2: MGHRA, YSYEKL. The CDR3 nucleotides read TGCGCCAGCAGCCAAGATCCTAGGGGCAGCTCCTACAATGAGCAGTTCTTC. Protein: CASSQDPRGSSYNEQFF.

The rearrangement joins TRBV10-3 to TRBJ2-1; D is ambiguous. The ends were cut back, 10 bases at V and 10 bases at J, with 5 bases in the middle. The CDR3 consists of 8 residues. Germline loops: CDR1 ENHRY, CDR2 SYGVKD. In DNA form, the CDR3 reads TGTGCCACTACCGAGCAGTTCTTC. Amino acids: CATTEQFF.

The chain uses TRBV2 and TRBJ2-7; 8 nucleotides line up with TRBD2. This CDR3 has 15 amino acids. Looked up from germline, CDR1 is SNHLY and CDR2 is FYNNEI. V lost 5 bases and J lost 6; bases outside the gene matches: 12. CDR3 sequence: CASSHGLASSLEQYF. DNA of the CDR3: TGTGCCAGCAGTCATGGACTAGCATCTTCCCTCGAGCAGTACTTC.

This rearrangement joins TRBV9 to TRBJ1-1; the D gene is possibly TRBD1 (5 bases). Trimming removed 7 bases at V and 1 base at J, with 8 bases between. Germline loops: CDR1 SGDLS, CDR2 YYNGEE. This CDR3 comprises 12 residues. DNA of the CDR3: TGTGCCAGCGGCACAGGGAACACTGAAGCTTTCTTT. This translates into CASGTGNTEAFF.

The J gene is TRBJ1-2, the V gene TRBV19; 8 bases are shared with TRBD1. V shed 5 bases, J shed 8 bases, and the junction held 7 bases outside the gene matches. The CDR3 runs to 13 residues. CDR1 is LNHDA and CDR2 is SQIVND in the germline V gene (reference sequence). The CDR3 reads CASSPDRVEGYTF. As DNA, the CDR3 is TGTGCCAGTAGTCCGGACAGGGTTGAAGGCTACACCTTC.

V gene TRBV5-1 combines with J gene TRBJ1-4; D is unclear. The CDR3 has 14 amino acids. Germline V lookup: CDR1 SGHRS, CDR2 YFSETQ. V was clipped by 0 bases and J by 11 bases, with 14 bases between them. The CDR3 spells CASSLEKGLGKLFF. The CDR3 DNA reads TGCGCCAGCAGCTTGGAGAAAGGGCTGGGCAAACTGTTTTTT.

This chain uses TRBV5-6 with TRBJ1-4; the D is unclear. In germline, CDR1 is SGHDT, CDR2 YYEEEE. The CDR3 length is 16 residues. Trimming left V 3 bases short and J 5 bases short, with 17 bases between. CDR3 sequence: CASSYPTLSANEKLFF. The CDR3 DNA reads TGTGCCAGCAGCTACCCGACCCTTTCGGCAAATGAAAAACTGTTTTTT. The whole variable domain, filled in from reference TRBV5-6 and TRBJ1-4, reads DAGVTQSPTHLIKTRGQQVTLRCSPKSGHDTVSWYQQALGQGPQFIFQYYEEEERQRGNFPDRFSGHQFPNYSSELNVNALLLGDSALYLCASSYPTLSANEKLFFGSGTQLSVL.

The chain links TRBV5-6 to TRBJ2-2, with D uncertain. From germline, CDR1 is SGHDT and CDR2 YYEEEE. V lost 0 bases, J lost 1 base, and 4 bases lay in between. This CDR3 is built from 14 residues. Written as DNA, the CDR3 is TGTGCCAGCAGCTTGGGAGTGAACACCGGGGAGCTGTTTTTT. Its protein product is CASSLGVNTGELFF.

V and J are TRBV2 and TRBJ2-7, with a possible D match to TRBD1 (6 bases). CDR3 length equals 14 residues. Germline lookup yields CDR1 SNHLY and CDR2 FYNNEI. V was shortened by 7 bases and J by 0 bases, with 13 bases between the two germline ends. The DNA for the CDR3 is TGTGCCAGCACTGGGGGCCGCCTCTCCTACGAGCAGTACTTC. Translating it yields CASTGGRLSYEQYF.

Here the CDR3 DNA reads TGTGCCAGCAGCCCCGGGACTCGGGGGGGCCGAATCGACCAAGAGACCCAGTACTTC. It codes for CASSPGTRGGRIDQETQYF. The chain carries TRBV11-2 and TRBJ2-5; TRBD2 matches at 8 bases. CDR3 size: 19 residues. V dropped 5 bases and J dropped 0; count of bases not matched to a gene: 17. Germline assignment: CDR1 SGHAT and CDR2 FQNNGV.

This clone was seen a handful of times. The chain links TRBV5-1 to TRBJ2-5; D is possibly TRBD2 (6 bases). The CDR3 covers 14 residues. Trimming took 2 bases from V and 4 from J, leaving 12 bases between them. The germline gives CDR1 SGHRS, CDR2 YFSETQ. CDR3 sequence: CASSFQVGGETQYF. Written as DNA, the CDR3 is TGCGCCAGCAGCTTCCAGGTGGGGGGAGAGACCCAGTACTTC. The full variable domain, its missing parts supplied by reference TRBV5-1 and TRBJ2-5, is KAGVTQTPRYLIKTRGQQVTLSCSPISGHRSVSWYQQTPGQGLQFLFEYFSETQRNKGNFPGRFSGRQFSNSRSEMNVSTLELGDSALYLCASSFQVGGETQYFGPGTRLLVL.

The chain joins TRBV6-1 to TRBJ1-5; the match to TRBD1 covers 7 bases. Germline V gene data show CDR1 as MNHNS and CDR2 as SASEGT. V shed 2 bases and J 4 bases; nucleotides not matched to a gene: 5. The CDR3 is made up of 15 amino acids. DNA of the CDR3: TGTGCCAGCAGTGAATCGAGACAGGGTAATCAGCCCCAGCATTTT. The encoded protein is CASSESRQGNQPQHF.

The chain couples TRBV21-1 to TRBJ2-2; TRBD1 was called by the table and not checked on the DNA. TRBV21-1 is termed a pseudogene. This CDR3 has 19 amino acids. This CDR3 is CASSKVRPLGPGDTGELFF. CDR3 nucleotides: TGTGCCAGCAGCAAAGTTAGGCCCTTGGGCCCCGGCGACACCGGGGAGCTGTTTTTT.

V gene TRBV19 combines with J gene TRBJ2-5, with D tentatively TRBD2 (5 bases). Trimming took 2 bases from V and 0 from J, leaving 10 bases between them. The germline gives CDR1 LNHDA, CDR2 SQIVND (reference sequence). The CDR3 sequence is 15 residues long. The chain's CDR3 is CASSILANNQETQYF. In DNA form, the CDR3 reads TGTGCCAGTAGTATATTAGCGAATAACCAAGAGACCCAGTACTTC. Based on the CDR3 plus reference TRBV19 and TRBJ2-5, the full variable domain is DGGITQSPKYLFRKEGQNVTLSCEQNLNHDAMYWYRQDPGQGLRLIYYSQIVNDFQKGDIAEGYSVSREKKESFPLTVTSAQKNPTAFYLCASSILANNQETQYFGPGTRLLVL.

J is TRBJ2-5 and V is TRBV19; D is perhaps TRBD2 (5 bases). The DNA end favors TRBJ2-7, so the J call may be wrong. CDR3 size: 14 residues. Looked up from germline, CDR1 is LNHDA and CDR2 is SQIVND (reference sequence). The CDR3 loop reads CASSMDRDTYEQYF. The CDR3, as DNA: TGTGCCAGTAGTATGGACCGGGATACCTACGAGCAGTACTTC.

The genes are TRBV14 and TRBJ1-6; perhaps TRBD1 as D (5 bases). This CDR3 spans 14 amino acids. The V end was cut by 4 bases, the J end by 7 bases, with 11 bases between. CDR1 SGHDN and CDR2 FVKESK come from the germline V gene. This chain's CDR3 is CASSPGLLNSPLHF. CDR3 nucleotide sequence: TGTGCCAGCAGCCCGGGACTCCTCAATTCACCCCTCCACTTT.

The chain links TRBV6-5 to TRBJ1-6, with 7 bases lining up with TRBD1. CDR1 is MNHEY and CDR2 is SVGAGI in the germline V gene. V lost 6 bases and J lost 1; bases outside the gene matches: 3. This CDR3 contains 15 residues. CDR3 region: CASRFRGSYNSPLHF. DNA of the CDR3: TGTGCCAGCAGGTTCAGGGGGTCCTATAATTCACCCCTCCACTTT.

The chain employs TRBV11-3 and TRBJ1-1; TRBD1 matches 7 bases. The germline V gene encodes CDR1 SGHNT and CDR2 YENEEA. CDR3 length: 16 residues. The V segment lost 3 bases and the J segment 0 bases; nucleotides outside the gene matches: 7. The DNA of the CDR3 is TGTGCCAGCAGCTTTGGGGACAGAACCATGAACACTGAAGCTTTCTTT. It specifies CASSFGDRTMNTEAFF.

J is TRBJ2-7 and V is TRBV28; 8 bases line up with TRBD1. The germline CDR1 and CDR2 sequences are MDHEN and SYDVKM. This CDR3 comprises 15 residues. The V and J ends lost 6 bases and 1 base, in that order; junction bases with no gene match: 8. CDR3 amino acids: CASSPRGRISYEQYF. The CDR3 DNA follows: TGTGCCAGCAGCCCCAGGGGGCGAATATCCTACGAGCAGTACTTC.

The chain combines TRBV7-8 with TRBJ1-1; D remains unclear. Germline CDR1 SGHVS, CDR2 FQNEAQ. The germline V and J ends were trimmed by 3 bases and 2 bases, with 7 bases remaining between them. The CDR3 length is 13 residues. The CDR3 is CASSFTVNTEAFF. The CDR3 DNA sequence: TGTGCCAGCAGCTTTACAGTAAACACTGAAGCTTTCTTT.

This chain connects TRBV4-1 to TRBJ1-5; D gene uncertain. Between the trimmed V and J ends, which lost 0 bases and 0 bases, there was a span of 3 bases. The CDR3 is 14 residues long. Germline CDR1 MGHRA, CDR2 YSYEKL. The CDR3 loop is CASSQEDSNQPQHF. The CDR3 DNA sequence: TGCGCCAGCAGCCAAGAAGATAGCAATCAGCCCCAGCATTTT.

This clone was seen more than once but under ten times. The chain joins TRBV5-6 to TRBJ1-2; D remains unclear. This CDR3 is built from 13 residues. Trimming took 4 bases from V and 8 from J, leaving 15 bases between them. Germline V gene lookup returns CDR1 SGHDT and CDR2 YYEEEE. CDR3 coding DNA: TGTGCCAGCAGCCCCCAAAGGGCAAACGGCTACACCTTC. Its protein is CASSPQRANGYTF.

This sequence joins TRBV19 and TRBJ2-5; D may be TRBD2 (7 bases). The CDR3 extends over 13 amino acids. Between the trimmed V and J ends, which lost 6 bases and 3 bases, there was a span of 11 bases. Germline-derived CDR1 and CDR2 are LNHDA and SQIVND (reference sequence). The CDR3 DNA is TGTGCCAGTAGAAAGGGGGGGAAAGAGACCCAGTACTTC. This encodes CASRKGGKETQYF.